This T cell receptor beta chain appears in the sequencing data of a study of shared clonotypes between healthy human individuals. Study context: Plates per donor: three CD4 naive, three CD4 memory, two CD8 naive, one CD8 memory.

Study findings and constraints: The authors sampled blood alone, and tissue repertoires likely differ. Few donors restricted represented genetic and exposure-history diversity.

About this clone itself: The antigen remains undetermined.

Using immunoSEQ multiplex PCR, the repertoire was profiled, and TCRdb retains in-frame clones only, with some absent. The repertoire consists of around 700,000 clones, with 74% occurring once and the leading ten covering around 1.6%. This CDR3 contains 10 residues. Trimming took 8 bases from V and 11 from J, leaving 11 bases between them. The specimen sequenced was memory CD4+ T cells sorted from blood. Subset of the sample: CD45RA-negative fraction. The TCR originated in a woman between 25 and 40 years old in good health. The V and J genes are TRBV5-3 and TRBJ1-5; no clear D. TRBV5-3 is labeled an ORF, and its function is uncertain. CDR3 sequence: CASDYMAQHF. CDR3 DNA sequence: TGTGCCAGCGACTACATGGCCCAGCATTTT.